The 14 T cell receptor beta chains reported below all come from one sample, sequenced in a study of response to subunit inactivated influenza vaccine. TCRdb reprocessed the RT-PCR reads via MiXCR and lists one record per CDR3 protein. The sample consists of some 500,000 distinct CDR3 sequences, 10% to 15% of them appearing once. The material sequenced was PBMCs from blood, taken 40 to 50 days after vaccination. These receptors were obtained from a man in his forties or fifties who received an inactivated influenza vaccine.

This clonotype was detected ten times or more. V and J are TRBV12-3 or TRBV12-4 and TRBJ2-5; TRBD1 might be the D (8 bases). Deletions cut 6 bases from V and 7 bases from J, with 18 bases between. The CDR3 contains 14 residues. The CDR3 DNA sequence: TGTGCCAGCAGCATAACAGGGGGGGGAGGGACCCAGTACTTC. This sequence encodes CASSITGGGGTQYF.

This clonotype came up a few times. V gene TRBV7-2 combines with J gene TRBJ2-1; TRBD1 might be the D (7 bases). The CDR3 totals 16 residues. Germline V gene lookup returns CDR1 SGHTA and CDR2 FQGNSA. Trimming left V 7 bases short and J 7 bases short, with 23 bases between. Written as DNA, the CDR3 is TGTGCCAGCACCCAGGGGGGACCAGGTTTAGGGAATGAGCAGTTCTTC. Its protein is CASTQGGPGLGNEQFF. The entire variable domain, with the rest obtained from reference TRBV7-2 and TRBJ2-1, is as follows: GAGVSQSPSNKVTEKGKDVELRCDPISGHTALYWYRQSLGQGLEFLIYFQGNSAPDKSGLPSDRFSAERTGGSVSTLTIQRTQQEDSAVYLCASTQGGPGLGNEQFFGPGTRLTVL.

V is TRBV7-2 and J is TRBJ2-1; TRBD1 agrees at 11 bases. V trimming: 5 bases; J trimming: 4 bases; junction bases outside the gene matches: 4. From germline, CDR1 is SGHTA and CDR2 FQGNSA. The CDR3 consists of 15 residues. In DNA, the CDR3 is TGTGCCAGCAGCCGGGACAGGGGGGAGTACAATGAGCAGTTCTTC. It specifies CASSRDRGEYNEQFF.

The chain has TRBV6-1 and TRBJ2-2, with D perhaps matching TRBD2 (6 bases). The CDR3 totals 16 residues. The germline gives CDR1 MNHNS, CDR2 SASEGT. The V and J ends lost 6 bases and 1 base respectively, with 15 bases between them. This CDR3 is CASSPPRSGNTGELFF. The CDR3 bases are TGTGCCAGCAGCCCCCCGCGTAGCGGGAACACCGGGGAGCTGTTTTTT.

DNA of the CDR3: TGTGCCAGCAGCAAAGTAGCGGGGTTCTACGAGCAGTACTTC. This gives the protein CASSKVAGFYEQYF. The J gene is TRBJ2-7, the V gene TRBV7-2, with 8 positions matching TRBD2. Germline loops: CDR1 SGHTA, CDR2 FQGNSA. J lost 3 bases, V lost 5 bases, and 6 bases had no gene match. CDR3 length equals 14 residues.

Ten or more counts support this clonotype. The J gene is TRBJ1-2, the V gene TRBV5-1, with 8 bases matching TRBD1. Germline V gene sequence: CDR1 SGHRS, CDR2 YFSETQ. The CDR3 consists of 16 residues. Trimming at V came to 0 bases and at J to 3 bases, leaving 7 bases not matched to a gene. This CDR3 is CASSLVSGGHDYGYTF. In DNA form, the CDR3 reads TGCGCCAGCAGCTTGGTCTCAGGGGGCCATGACTATGGCTACACCTTC.

This clonotype was counted ten times or more. The J gene is TRBJ2-1, the V gene TRBV5-1; D call uncertain. V lost 0 bases, J lost 0 bases, and 10 bases lay in between. CDR1 is SGHRS and CDR2 is YFSETQ in the germline V gene. The CDR3 is made up of 16 amino acids. For the CDR3, the DNA is TGCGCCAGCAGCTTGGCCTTGTCTACCTCCTACAATGAGCAGTTCTTC. Translating it yields CASSLALSTSYNEQFF. Full variable domain (missing parts from reference TRBV5-1 and TRBJ2-1): KAGVTQTPRYLIKTRGQQVTLSCSPISGHRSVSWYQQTPGQGLQFLFEYFSETQRNKGNFPGRFSGRQFSNSRSEMNVSTLELGDSALYLCASSLALSTSYNEQFFGPGTRLTVL.

This clonotype showed up just a few times. The V call is TRBV5-1, the J call TRBJ2-1; 7 bases match TRBD2. Germline values: CDR1 SGHRS, CDR2 YFSETQ. The J segment lost 0 bases and the V segment lost 5 bases, leaving 5 bases of the junction unmatched. CDR3 size: 15 residues. CDR3 DNA sequence: TGCGCCAGCAGGTTAAGCGGGACCTCCTACAATGAGCAGTTCTTC. Its translation is CASRLSGTSYNEQFF.

There are a few counts of this clonotype. J is TRBJ2-1 and V is TRBV4-2; D unclear. The ends were cut back, 0 bases at V and 5 bases at J, with 8 bases in the middle. This CDR3 has 14 amino acids. The germline V gene encodes CDR1 LGHNA and CDR2 YNFKEQ. This chain's CDR3 is CASSQEGSNNEQFF. The DNA of the CDR3 is TGTGCCAGCAGCCAAGAGGGCAGTAACAATGAGCAGTTCTTC.

This clonotype was counted between two and nine times. J is TRBJ2-3 and V is TRBV5-5; D gene unclear. The CDR3 covers 14 residues. The V gene's germline CDR1 is SGHKS and CDR2 YYEKEE (reference sequence). Trimming left V 4 bases short and J 6 bases short, with 15 bases between. The CDR3 region is CASSREVGLDTQYF. The CDR3 nucleotides are TGTGCCAGCAGCAGAGAGGTGGGGTTGGATACGCAGTATTTT.

This chain joins TRBV20-1 and TRBJ2-7; 12 nucleotides agree with TRBD2. The CDR3 has 11 amino acids. Germline lookup yields CDR1 DFQATT and CDR2 SNEGSKA (reference sequence). CDR3 in amino acids: CRATSGSEQYF. The CDR3 nucleotides are TGCAGGGCGACTAGCGGGAGCGAGCAGTACTTC.

Many counts were recorded for this clonotype. The rearrangement joins TRBV7-9 to TRBJ2-7; D remains ambiguous. V was clipped by 2 bases and J by 2 bases, with 4 bases between them. The CDR3 is made up of 12 amino acids. Germline V CDR1 and CDR2: SEHNR, FQNEAQ (reference sequence). In DNA, the CDR3 is TGTGCCAGCAGCTTAACCACCTACGAGCAGTACTTC. It is translated as CASSLTTYEQYF.

At least ten counts were recorded for this clonotype. The chain couples TRBV12-3 or TRBV12-4 to TRBJ2-1; unclear D gene. Trimming left V 8 bases short and J 8 bases short, with 16 bases between. CDR3 length: 13 residues. The CDR3 DNA reads as TGTGCCAGCGGGCAACGCTCCCTCGATGAGCAGTTCTTC. Translating gives CASGQRSLDEQFF.

V and J are TRBV12-3 or TRBV12-4 and TRBJ1-1, with D possibly matching TRBD1 (5 bases). V lost 6 bases and J 5 bases, leaving 19 bases between the germline ends. CDR3 length: 15 amino acids. The CDR3 spells CASRLTRDGGTEAFF. The CDR3 nucleotides read TGTGCCAGCAGACTAACGAGGGACGGTGGGACTGAAGCTTTCTTT.